The sample holds a few counts of the clone carrying this T cell receptor (beta chain). From the RT-PCR reads, TCRdb called clonotypes with MiXCR, one entry per CDR3 protein. Of 630,000 or so distinct CDR3 sequences detected, around 14% appear once; the ten largest clones hold 11%. This entry belongs to a study of response to subunit inactivated influenza vaccine. The germline CDR1 and CDR2 sequences are SQVTM and ANQGSEA. V lost 4 bases and J lost 1, with 5 bases in between. The CDR3 runs 13 residues. The chain couples TRBV29-1 to TRBJ2-6, with D unresolved. The specimen comprised PBMCs from blood, sampled 11 to 12 days after vaccination. This clonotype was obtained from a man aged 50-60 years who received an inactivated influenza vaccine. The CDR3 bases are TGCAGCGTTGCAGAGTCTGGGGCCAACGTCCTGACTTTC. Residues: CSVAESGANVLTF. Together with reference TRBV29-1 and TRBJ2-6, the CDR3 gives the full variable domain: SAVISQKPSRDICQRGTSLTIQCQVDSQVTMMFWYRQQPGQSLTLIATANQGSEATYESGFVIDKFPISRPNLTFSTLTVSNMSPEDSSIYLCSVAESGANVLTFGAGSRLTVL.